A selection of T cell receptor beta chains follows, all from one sample in a study of cytomegalovirus exposure and HLA in healthy donors. TCRdb keeps only in-frame clones here, not all; method: immunoSEQ multiplex PCR. The profile shows fewer than 80,000 clones, roughly 77% of them singletons. The sequencing input was PBMCs. Source of these receptors: a woman in her 30s in good health and CMV-seronegative. CDR3s include the opening cysteine and the closing phenylalanine or tryptophan. A D gene is named only where the DNA matches it firmly. Part of the rows lack a size; the others show once, few, many or a class for expanded clones.

v_gene	abundance	d_gene	j_gene	CDR3aa	CDR3nt
TRBV2	.	TRBD1	TRBJ1-6	CASRGTAINSPLHF	TGTGCCAGCAGGGGGACAGCGATTAATTCACCCCTCCACTTT
TRBV5-1	.	TRBD2	TRBJ2-3	CASSWVAGATDTQYF	TGCGCCAGCAGCTGGGTAGCGGGAGCCACAGATACGCAGTATTTT
TRBV4-3	few	.	TRBJ1-5	CASSQDSGGLNHQPQHF	TGCGCCAGCAGCCAAGATAGTGGGGGCCTGAACCATCAGCCCCAGCATTTT
TRBV28	.	TRBD1	TRBJ2-6	CATAGQGISGANVLTF	TGTGCCACTGCGGGACAGGGGATTTCTGGGGCCAACGTCCTGACTTTC
TRBV7-3	.	.	TRBJ1-6	CASSAMGTGTDSPLHF	TGTGCCAGCAGCGCCATGGGTACAGGGACGGATTCACCCCTCCACTTT
TRBV2	.	.	TRBJ2-1	CASPEREQFF	TGTGCCAGCCCGGAGAGAGAGCAGTTCTTC
TRBV4-3	.	TRBD1	TRBJ1-4	CASSQDLGTGSEKLFF	TGCGCCAGCAGCCAAGATCTGGGGACAGGGAGTGAAAAACTGTTTTTT
TRBV19	once	.	TRBJ1-2	CASSLGADGYTF	TGTGCCAGTAGCTTGGGGGCTGACGGCTACACCTTC
TRBV6-5	.	TRBD1	TRBJ2-7	CASIGTGPNEQYF	TGTGCCAGCATAGGGACAGGCCCCAACGAGCAGTACTTC
TRBV19	.	TRBD2	TRBJ2-7	CASSIGLAGTYEQYF	TGTGCCAGTAGTATCGGTCTAGCGGGAACCTACGAGCAGTACTTC
TRBV9	few	.	TRBJ1-1	CASSVVSNRNTEAFF	TGTGCCAGCAGCGTAGTGTCCAACAGGAACACTGAAGCTTTCTTT
TRBV19	.	.	TRBJ1-3	CASSIGRAISGNTIYF	TGTGCCAGTAGTATTGGCAGGGCAATCTCTGGAAACACCATATATTTT
TRBV2	.	.	TRBJ2-2	CASRKSGGANTGELFF	TGTGCCAGCAGAAAGTCGGGGGGCGCGAACACCGGGGAGCTGTTTTTT
TRBV5-5	.	TRBD1	TRBJ2-3	CASSADRDTQYF	TGTGCCAGCAGCGCGGACAGGGACACGCAGTATTTT
TRBV9	.	.	TRBJ1-5	CASSVESRGWPQHF	TGTGCCAGCAGCGTAGAGTCCCGAGGTTGGCCCCAGCATTTT
TRBV6-1	.	TRBD2	TRBJ2-1	CASSFSGIGNEQFF	TGTGCCAGCAGTTTTAGCGGGATCGGCAATGAGCAGTTCTTC
TRBV2	few	.	TRBJ2-7	CASRGSGEEQYF	TGTGCCAGCAGAGGTTCCGGGGAGGAGCAGTACTTC
TRBV10-3	.	TRBD2	TRBJ2-1	CAISESGTSGLSHGFF	TGTGCCATCAGTGAGTCGGGGACTAGCGGCCTTAGCCACGGGTTCTTC
TRBV30	.	.	TRBJ2-7	CAWSVQRYSYEQYF	TGTGCCTGGAGTGTACAGCGGTACTCCTACGAGCAGTACTTC
TRBV7-9	.	TRBD1	TRBJ1-4	CASSGPGQGLVKLFF	TGTGCCAGCAGCGGACCGGGACAGGGACTTGTAAAACTGTTTTTT
TRBV27	.	.	TRBJ1-4	CASSYSSGEKLFF	TGTGCCAGCAGTTACTCTTCCGGTGAAAAACTGTTTTTT
TRBV7-9	.	.	TRBJ1-3	CASSSTGLRGNTIYF	TGTGCCAGCAGCTCCACAGGGCTGCGAGGAAACACCATATATTTT
TRBV29-1	.	TRBD1	TRBJ1-3	CSVGELDRAGNTIYF	TGCAGCGTTGGAGAATTAGACAGGGCGGGAAACACCATATATTTT
TRBV6-5	few	.	TRBJ1-1	CASSYAENTEAFF	TGTGCCAGCAGTTACGCAGAGAACACTGAAGCTTTCTTT
TRBV7-9	.	TRBD1	TRBJ2-4	CASSSTGGTKNIQYF	TGTGCCAGCAGCTCGACAGGGGGAACCAAAAACATTCAGTACTTC
TRBV5-4	.	.	TRBJ2-3	CASSFMVRREDTQYF	TGTGCCAGCAGCTTTATGGTGCGGAGGGAGGATACGCAGTATTTT
TRBV21-1	few	.	TRBJ2-3	CASPNAGGTDTQYF	TGTGCCAGCCCTAATGCAGGGGGTACAGATACGCAGTATTTT
TRBV21-1	.	.	TRBJ2-2	CASSHPPRGITGELFF	TGTGCCAGCAGCCATCCTCCCAGGGGAATCACCGGGGAGCTGTTTTTT
TRBV7-2	few	TRBD1	TRBJ1-2	CASSPQSGQGSVGGYTF	TGTGCCAGCAGCCCACAGAGCGGACAGGGATCAGTCGGTGGCTACACCTTC
TRBV29-1	once	TRBD1	TRBJ1-2	CSVPGTGYYGYTF	TGCAGCGTCCCCGGGACAGGATACTATGGCTACACCTTC
TRBV11-2	.	TRBD2	TRBJ2-4	CASSSIAGGPENIQYF	TGTGCCAGCAGCTCGATAGCGGGAGGGCCTGAAAACATTCAGTACTTC
TRBV30	.	.	TRBJ1-3	CAWSVPTGPSSGNTIYF	TGTGCCTGGAGTGTACCTACAGGGCCTAGCTCTGGAAACACCATATATTTT
TRBV19	.	.	TRBJ1-1	CASTPGGLGTEAFF	TGTGCCAGTACCCCCGGAGGCCTGGGGACTGAAGCTTTCTTT
TRBV18	.	TRBD1	TRBJ1-5	CASSPPTGADQPQHF	TGTGCCAGCTCACCCCCGACAGGGGCGGATCAGCCCCAGCATTTT
TRBV11-2	.	.	TRBJ1-2	CASSLDWGVPGYTF	TGTGCCAGCAGCCTCGACTGGGGGGTTCCTGGCTACACCTTC
TRBV10-3	once	TRBD1	TRBJ1-4	CAISESTGGSGKLFF	TGTGCCATCAGTGAGTCGACAGGGGGAAGTGGAAAACTGTTTTTT
TRBV18	.	.	TRBJ1-3	CASSPSKAPRSGNTIYF	TGTGCCAGCTCACCGTCAAAAGCACCACGGTCTGGAAACACCATATATTTT
TRBV10-2	.	TRBD1	TRBJ1-5	CATGTGGANQPQHF	TGCGCCACCGGGACAGGGGGCGCAAATCAGCCCCAGCATTTT
TRBV30	.	.	TRBJ1-4	CAWSVLREKLFF	TGTGCCTGGAGTGTACTGAGGGAAAAACTGTTTTTT
TRBV19	.	.	TRBJ1-1	CASGEQGNTEAFF	TGTGCCAGCGGGGAACAGGGGAACACTGAAGCTTTCTTT
TRBV21-1	.	.	TRBJ1-2	CASFLSNPIYGYTF	TGTGCCAGTTTTTTGAGCAACCCAATCTATGGCTACACCTTC
TRBV29-1	.	.	TRBJ1-5	CSVGERVNQPQHF	TGCAGCGTCGGTGAGAGGGTAAATCAGCCCCAGCATTTT
TRBV27	few	TRBD1	TRBJ2-1	CASSAGGATYNEQFF	TGTGCCAGCTCCGCAGGGGGCGCAACCTACAATGAGCAGTTCTTC
TRBV11-2	.	.	TRBJ1-1	CASSTAGPEAFF	TGTGCCAGCAGCACCGCAGGGCCTGAAGCTTTCTTT
TRBV7-9	.	.	TRBJ1-2	CASKPLRRFNYGYTF	TGTGCCAGCAAACCCCTCCGCAGATTTAACTATGGCTACACCTTC
TRBV6-4	.	.	TRBJ2-3	CASSATSHSTDTQYF	TGTGCCAGCAGCGCCACTAGCCATAGCACAGATACGCAGTATTTT
TRBV7-2	.	TRBD2	TRBJ2-2	CASSPGGMGTGELFF	TGTGCCAGCAGTCCGGGAGGCATGGGCACCGGGGAGCTGTTTTTT
TRBV11-2	.	TRBD2	TRBJ2-3	CASGFGRRGSTDTQYF	TGTGCCAGCGGTTTTGGGCGGCGGGGGTCCACAGATACGCAGTATTTT
TRBV7-8	.	TRBD1	TRBJ1-2	CASSLPKQGAPGGYTF	TGTGCCAGCAGCCTACCTAAACAGGGGGCGCCCGGAGGCTACACCTTC
TRBV27	few	.	TRBJ1-2	CASSFSSGIGYTF	TGTGCCAGCAGTTTCAGCTCAGGGATTGGCTACACCTTC
TRBV29-1	.	.	TRBJ1-3	CSVEFAGSSGNTIYF	TGCAGCGTTGAATTTGCAGGGTCCTCTGGAAACACCATATATTTT
TRBV4-1	.	TRBD1	TRBJ1-3	CASSQGRQGPSGNTIYF	TGCGCCAGCAGCCAAGGGAGACAGGGACCCTCTGGAAACACCATATATTTT
TRBV7-6	few	TRBD1	TRBJ1-1	CASSSFGGDRGAFF	TGTGCCAGCAGTTCGTTCGGTGGGGACAGGGGCGCTTTCTTT